The 12 T cell receptor beta chains below all came from one sample that was sequenced in a study of blood T cells in healthy people across ages (dated by TCRdb to 2014 to 2015). Library preparation employed 5' RACE. The listed sequencing device is Illumina HiSeq 2500. A second PCR of roughly 7 to 11 cycles was run with a J-beta primer mix and a sample-barcoded 5' primer. TCRdb took the public reads, trimmed them with fastp at Q25, ran MiXCR for clone calling and kept in-frame beta chains. Records with the same CDR3 protein are collapsed into one entry carrying the most frequent genes and DNA. The sample profile shows 1.5 million to 2 million distinct CDR3 sequences; approximately 28% of them were found once. Approximately 7.7% of the sample is held by the ten biggest clonotypes. Sequencing used blood. Receptors originate from a woman in her twenties or thirties in good health.

V gene TRBV12-5 combines with J gene TRBJ1-5; 7 bases map to TRBD1. V was clipped by 1 base and J by 2 bases; unmatched bases: 8. Germline V gene data show CDR1 as LGHNT and CDR2 as FRNRAP. This CDR3 contains 17 residues. Here the CDR3 DNA reads TGTGCTAGTGGTTTGGGCGACAGGGCTCGGGGCAATCAGCCCCAGCATTTT. Translation gives CASGLGDRARGNQPQHF. Looking up the rest from reference TRBV12-5 and TRBJ1-5 gives the full variable domain: DARVTQTPRHKVTEMGQEVTMRCQPILGHNTVFWYRQTMMQGLELLAYFRNRAPLDDSGMPKDRFSAEMPDATLATLKIQPSEPRDSAVYFCASGLGDRARGNQPQHFGDGTRLSIL.

V usage is TRBV28 and J usage is TRBJ2-3; 8 bases line up with TRBD2. The junction had 8 bases not matched to a gene; V was cut back by 6 bases and J by 0 bases. This CDR3 is 16 amino acids long. The V gene's germline CDR1 is MDHEN and CDR2 SYDVKM. The CDR3 loop reads CASSGGAHSSTDTQYF. CDR3 nucleotide sequence: TGTGCCAGCAGCGGGGGGGCACACTCTAGCACAGATACGCAGTATTTT.

This rearrangement joins TRBV2 to TRBJ2-4, with TRBD2 matching 10 bases. Germline CDR1 is SNHLY and CDR2 is FYNNEI. CDR3 length equals 17 residues. The V gene end was trimmed by 2 bases and the J gene end by 3 bases; junction bases not matched to a gene: 7. The CDR3 bases are TGTGCCAGCAGTGAACCCAGCGGGGGGGCTGGCAAAAACATTCAGTACTTC. Amino acid sequence: CASSEPSGGAGKNIQYF. Filled out from reference TRBV2 and TRBJ2-4, the complete variable domain reads EPEVTQTPSHQVTQMGQEVILRCVPISNHLYFYWYRQILGQKVEFLVSFYNNEISEKSEIFDDQFSVERPDGSNFTLKIRSTKLEDSAMYFCASSEPSGGAGKNIQYFGAGTRLSVL.

This clonotype was seen ten or more times. The gene calls are TRBV24-1 and TRBJ1-2; no definite D call. This CDR3 region has 12 residues. V was cut by 8 bases and J by 5 bases, with 11 bases left in between. Germline loops: CDR1 KGHDR, CDR2 SFDVKD. CDR3 residues: CATKWSGYGYTF. As DNA, the CDR3 is TGTGCCACCAAGTGGAGCGGATATGGCTACACCTTC.

As concerns this clonotype: A read error is possible here, since a much larger clone lies one base away. The rearrangement uses TRBV5-1 and TRBJ2-1, with a weak D call TRBD1 (6 bases). Between the trimmed V and J ends, which lost 2 bases and 10 bases, there was a span of 13 bases. Germline V gives CDR1 SGHRS, CDR2 YFSETQ. CDR3 length equals 13 residues. This chain's CDR3 is CASSFDRRYEQFF. The DNA of the CDR3 is TGCGCCAGCAGCTTTGACAGGCGCTACGAGCAGTTCTTC.

The genes are TRBV27 and TRBJ1-2; the match to TRBD1 covers 9 bases. V shed 6 bases and J 0 bases; nucleotides not matched to a gene: 14. This CDR3 is 18 amino acids long. From germline, CDR1 is MNHEY and CDR2 SMNVEV (reference sequence). DNA of the CDR3: TGTGCCAGCAGCCCGGGACAGGGCGCAGATTATGCTAACTATGGCTACACCTTC. Protein product: CASSPGQGADYANYGYTF.

In this sample, this clonotype turned up a few times. The junction departs from germline at one end; a sequencing error may be responsible. The chain is built from TRBV2 and TRBJ1-6; 7 positions match TRBD1. The CDR3 totals 15 residues. Germline V CDR1 and CDR2: SNHLY, FYNNEI. The CDR3 region has the DNA TGTGCCGGCAGTGAAGCAGGGGGTAGAGGATCACCCCTCCACTTT. Translation gives CAGSEAGGRGSPLHF.

This clonotype was recorded at least ten times. CDR3 bases: TGCGCCAGCAGCTTCTCTACTCAGGAGGAGACCCAGTACTTC. This translates into CASSFSTQEETQYF. V usage is TRBV5-1 and J usage is TRBJ2-5; no reliable D call. With 2 bases removed from V and 5 bases from J, the gap between germline ends came to 13 bases. This CDR3 is 14 amino acids long. The germline V gene encodes CDR1 SGHRS and CDR2 YFSETQ. The full variable domain, in which reference TRBV5-1 and TRBJ2-5 provide the parts outside the CDR3, is KAGVTQTPRYLIKTRGQQVTLSCSPISGHRSVSWYQQTPGQGLQFLFEYFSETQRNKGNFPGRFSGRQFSNSRSEMNVSTLELGDSALYLCASSFSTQEETQYFGPGTRLLVL.

The chain uses TRBV20-1 and TRBJ2-7; D gene ambiguous. Germline loops: CDR1 DFQATT, CDR2 SNEGSKA (reference sequence). Trimming left V 0 bases short and J 0 bases short, with 9 bases between. The CDR3 has 14 residues. CDR3 sequence reads: CSAREFGFSYEQYF. CDR3 sequence (DNA): TGCAGTGCTAGAGAGTTCGGGTTCTCCTACGAGCAGTACTTC.

This clonotype showed up just a few times. V and J are TRBV20-1 and TRBJ1-5; 8 bases align to TRBD1. This CDR3 comprises 13 residues. Germline trimming cut 5 bases from V and 9 bases from J; bases unmatched to any gene: 9. CDR1 and CDR2 from the germline V gene are DFQATT and SNEGSKA (reference sequence). The CDR3 sequence: CSARAPGQAPQHF. CDR3 sequence (DNA): TGCAGTGCTCGAGCGCCGGGACAGGCGCCCCAGCATTTT.

This clonotype showed up many times. The V gene is TRBV4-1, the J gene TRBJ2-6; 13 bases fit TRBD2. Per the germline V gene, CDR1 is MGHRA and CDR2 is YSYEKL. J lost 0 bases, V lost 7 bases, and 9 bases had no gene match. The length of the CDR3 is 19 residues. The CDR3 here is CASTTGTSGAFSGANVLTF. DNA of the CDR3: TGCGCCAGCACGACTGGGACTAGCGGGGCTTTCTCTGGGGCCAACGTCCTGACTTTC.

V is TRBV3-1 and J is TRBJ2-7, with D possibly being TRBD1 (6 bases). Germline assignment: CDR1 LGHDT and CDR2 YNNKEL (reference sequence). V was clipped by 3 bases and J by 0 bases, with 15 bases between them. The CDR3 runs 16 residues. Here the CDR3 DNA reads TGTGCCAGCAGCCAGGAAAACAGGGCGAGCTCCTACGAGCAGTACTTC. This encodes CASSQENRASSYEQYF.